One and the same sample provided the 31 T cell receptor beta chains below, sequenced in a study of T cells in Graves' hyperthyroidism and ophthalmopathy. RNA transcripts provided the source from which TCR beta CDR3 regions were amplified. Initially, a first-round RT-PCR of the TCR CDR3 employed the HTBI primer set. TCRdb re-called the multiplex PCR reads with MiXCR, one entry per CDR3 protein. The sample holds hundreds of thousands of distinct CDR3 sequences, around 19% seen once. Material for sequencing was blood. The origin of the receptors is a woman aged 50 to 65 with Graves' hyperthyroidism that later progressed to Graves' ophthalmopathy.

This clonotype showed up just a few times. This chain joins TRBV12-3 or TRBV12-4 and TRBJ1-5; perhaps TRBD1 as D (5 bases). The CDR3 has 15 amino acids. V lost 3 bases, J lost 6 bases, and 15 bases lay in between. The CDR3 sequence is CASSLAQGGAQPQHF. In DNA form, the CDR3 reads TGTGCCAGCAGTTTGGCCCAGGGAGGAGCTCAGCCCCAGCATTTT.

This clonotype has only a few counts. The chain combines TRBV6-1 with TRBJ2-1; D might be TRBD2 (6 bases). The CDR3 length is 14 residues. The V and J ends lost 6 bases and 7 bases respectively, with 16 bases between them. Looked up from germline, CDR1 is MNHNS and CDR2 is SASEGT. CDR3 nucleotides: TGTGCCAGCAGCTCCCGCCGGGGGATGAATGAGCAGTTCTTC. Protein product: CASSSRRGMNEQFF.

This clonotype was counted many times. The gene calls are TRBV3-1 and TRBJ1-4; no clear D. Germline CDR1 reads LGHDT; CDR2 reads YNNKEL (reference sequence). The CDR3 length is 14 residues. V was clipped by 0 bases and J by 11 bases, with 13 bases between them. The CDR3 DNA sequence: TGTGCCAGCAGCCAAGATGGGGAGAGCGGGAAACTGTTTTTT. This sequence encodes CASSQDGESGKLFF. The full variable domain, with the rest looked up from reference TRBV3-1 and TRBJ1-4, is DTAVSQTPKYLVTQMGNDKSIKCEQNLGHDTMYWYKQDSKKFLKIMFSYNNKELIINETVPNRFSPKSPDKAHLNLHINSLELGDSAVYFCASSQDGESGKLFFGSGTQLSVL.

The CDR3 loop reads CASSPYGTGDPSTDTQYF. The CDR3 DNA reads as TGCGCCAGCAGCCCTTACGGGACAGGGGACCCTAGCACAGATACGCAGTATTTT. The rearrangement joins TRBV4-1 to TRBJ2-3, with 10 bases that match TRBD1. CDR1 is MGHRA, CDR2 YSYEKL, per germline. This CDR3 spans 18 amino acids. Trimming cost V 4 bases and J 0 bases; bases outside gene matches: 10.

This clonotype has more than one count but fewer than ten. V gene TRBV5-1 combines with J gene TRBJ2-7; perhaps D is TRBD1 or TRBD2 (6 bases each). This CDR3 region has 15 residues. Trimming removed 1 base from V and 2 bases from J, with 13 bases in between. Looked up from germline, CDR1 is SGHRS and CDR2 is YFSETQ. DNA of the CDR3: TGCGCCAGCAGCTTGACAGCGGAGGGGGCCTACGAGCAGTACTTC. Translated, it gives CASSLTAEGAYEQYF.

This clonotype was seen many times. The chain recombines TRBV2 with TRBJ2-6; no clear D gene. V lost 6 bases and J 0 bases, leaving 6 bases between the germline ends. This CDR3 has 14 amino acids. Germline CDR1 SNHLY, CDR2 FYNNEI. The DNA for the CDR3 is TGTGCCAGCAGGTCCCGCTCTGGGGCCAACGTCCTGACTTTC. Its protein product is CASRSRSGANVLTF.

This sequence joins TRBV6-1 and TRBJ2-4; TRBD1 agrees at 8 bases. CDR1 is MNHNS and CDR2 is SASEGT in the germline V gene. V was pared by 4 bases and J by 8 bases, with 7 bases of the junction left unmatched. CDR3 size: 14 residues. CDR3 in DNA: TGTGCCAGCAGTGCGTCCAGGGGGCGTCACATTCAGTACTTC. Its protein is CASSASRGRHIQYF.

This clonotype was seen many times. The chain links TRBV6-1 to TRBJ2-2; no reliable D call. This CDR3 spans 12 amino acids. The germline V gene has CDR1 MNHNS and CDR2 SASEGT. V shed 5 bases and J shed 1 base, with 2 bases lying between them. The CDR3 nucleotides read TGTGCCAGCAGTCGGAACACCGGGGAGCTGTTTTTT. Amino acids: CASSRNTGELFF.

This chain's CDR3 is CASSYSTGTGSGYTF. The CDR3 region has the DNA TGTGCCAGCAGTTACTCGACCGGGACAGGGAGTGGCTACACCTTC. The chain recombines TRBV6-5 with TRBJ1-2, with TRBD1 identical over 9 bases. After removal of 0 bases from V and 7 bases from J, the junction contained 6 bases not matched to a gene. From germline, CDR1 is MNHEY and CDR2 SVGAGI. This CDR3 is 15 amino acids long.

The V and J genes are TRBV5-1 and TRBJ2-3; TRBD2 matches 13 bases. J lost 1 base, V lost 4 bases, and 9 bases had no gene match. The CDR3 length is 18 residues. Germline V lookup: CDR1 SGHRS, CDR2 YFSETQ. Here the CDR3 DNA reads TGCGCCAGCAGCCCCCCCACTAGCGGGGGGGCCGGCACAGATACGCAGTATTTT. Translating gives CASSPPTSGGAGTDTQYF.

This clonotype has more than one count but fewer than ten. V usage is TRBV3-1 and J usage is TRBJ2-1, with D possibly being TRBD2 (5 bases). This CDR3 region has 18 residues. Trimming pared 0 bases from V and 0 bases from J, leaving 15 bases between. The germline CDR1 and CDR2 sequences are LGHDT and YNNKEL (reference sequence). The CDR3 bases are TGTGCCAGCAGCCAAGAAGTTGCTAGCCAGAGCTCCTACAATGAGCAGTTCTTC. Translation: CASSQEVASQSSYNEQFF.

This clonotype has a count of ten or more. Here the CDR3 DNA reads TGTGCCAGCAGCTTGAGTCGGCCTTGGCAGCGGGCGACCTACAATGAGCAGTTCTTC. Translated: CASSLSRPWQRATYNEQFF. The V call is TRBV5-5, the J call TRBJ2-1; weak D call: TRBD2 (6 bases). Germline CDR1 and CDR2: SGHKS and YYEKEE (reference sequence). Trimming stripped 1 base from V and 2 bases from J, with 22 bases between. This CDR3 spans 19 amino acids.

The chain combines TRBV19 with TRBJ1-2; D call uncertain. CDR3 length: 13 residues. Germline V gene lookup returns CDR1 LNHDA and CDR2 SQIVND (reference sequence). Trimming took 7 bases from V and 0 from J, leaving 9 bases between them. Here the CDR3 reads CASTDIANYGYTF. In nucleotides, the CDR3 is TGTGCCAGTACCGACATAGCTAACTATGGCTACACCTTC.

The chain has TRBV4-1 and TRBJ2-3; weak D call: TRBD2 (6 bases). Trimming stripped 0 bases from V and 4 bases from J, with 11 bases between. The length of the CDR3 is 15 residues. From germline, CDR1 is MGHRA and CDR2 YSYEKL. CDR3 DNA: TGCGCCAGCAGCCAAGATCCTAGCGCTCCAGATACGCAGTATTTT. Translation gives CASSQDPSAPDTQYF.

This clonotype was recorded at least ten times. The chain recombines TRBV7-6 with TRBJ2-3, with D maybe TRBD2 (6 bases). The germline V gene has CDR1 SGHVS and CDR2 FNYEAQ. Trimming shortened V by 4 bases and J by 3 bases, and 11 bases separated the two germline ends. The CDR3 runs to 14 residues. CDR3 sequence: CASSSSGETDTQYF. CDR3 nucleotides: TGTGCCAGCAGCTCCTCGGGGGAAACAGATACGCAGTATTTT.

This clonotype was counted only a few times. The V call is TRBV15, the J call TRBJ1-1; no firm D call. The V gene lost 8 bases and the J gene lost 0 bases, with 13 bases spanning the gap. Per germline, CDR1 LNHNV and CDR2 YYDKDF (reference sequence). The CDR3 sequence is 14 residues long. In DNA form, the CDR3 reads TGTGCCACCGGTGCGGGTCAGCTGAACACTGAAGCTTTCTTT. It codes for CATGAGQLNTEAFF.

This chain uses TRBV7-9 with TRBJ1-2; possible D gene TRBD1, 5 bases. Germline V gene lookup returns CDR1 SEHNR and CDR2 FQNEAQ (reference sequence). V gave up 3 bases and J gave up 0 bases, with 17 bases separating them. The CDR3 totals 17 residues. The CDR3 sequence: CASSFTPPGTSNYGYTF. The CDR3, as DNA: TGTGCCAGCAGCTTCACCCCCCCAGGGACGTCTAACTATGGCTACACCTTC. Based on the CDR3 plus reference TRBV7-9 and TRBJ1-2, the full variable domain is DTGVSQNPRHKITKRGQNVTFRCDPISEHNRLYWYRQTLGQGPEFLTYFQNEAQLEKSRLLSDRFSAERPKGSFSTLEIQRTEQGDSAMYLCASSFTPPGTSNYGYTFGSGTRLTVV.

About this clonotype itself: Compared with germline, one end of the junction differs, possibly owing to a read error. V is TRBV13 and J is TRBJ2-7; D may be TRBD1 or TRBD2 (5 bases each). Germline assignment: CDR1 PRHDT and CDR2 FYEKMQ (reference sequence). This CDR3 has 14 residues. The CDR3 sequence is CARSLGTGLYEQYF. For the CDR3, the DNA is TGTGCCAGGAGCTTAGGTACAGGACTCTACGAGCAGTACTTC.

In its sample, this clonotype was seen a few times. The V gene is TRBV2, the J gene TRBJ1-2, with D uncertain. The CDR3 covers 16 residues. Germline lookup yields CDR1 SNHLY and CDR2 FYNNEI. Trimming took 2 bases from V and 0 from J, leaving 13 bases between them. The CDR3 region has the DNA TGTGCCAGCAGTGAAACACCCCCGGACGCTAACTATGGCTACACCTTC. Translated: CASSETPPDANYGYTF. The full variable domain, in which reference TRBV2 and TRBJ1-2 provide the parts outside the CDR3, is EPEVTQTPSHQVTQMGQEVILRCVPISNHLYFYWYRQILGQKVEFLVSFYNNEISEKSEIFDDQFSVERPDGSNFTLKIRSTKLEDSAMYFCASSETPPDANYGYTFGSGTRLTVV.

The rearrangement uses TRBV29-1 and TRBJ1-1; D is perhaps TRBD1 (5 bases). CDR3 length: 13 residues. Deletions cut 5 bases from V and 1 base from J, with 11 bases between. Germline V lookup: CDR1 SQVTM, CDR2 ANQGSEA. In DNA form, the CDR3 reads TGCAGCGTTTCATACCAGGGGAACACTGAAGCTTTCTTT. Translating gives CSVSYQGNTEAFF.

The rearrangement joins TRBV6-2 or TRBV6-3 to TRBJ1-6; D is perhaps TRBD1 (5 bases). This CDR3 has 13 residues. V was clipped by 7 bases and J by 7 bases, with 11 bases between them. Germline V lookup: CDR1 MNHEY, CDR2 SVGEGT. CDR3: CASMRDPNSPLHF. The CDR3 bases are TGTGCCAGCATGCGGGACCCCAATTCACCCCTCCACTTT.

The rearrangement links TRBV12-3 or TRBV12-4 to TRBJ2-7; D uncertain. CDR3 length: 12 amino acids. V dropped 5 bases and J dropped 6 bases, with 11 bases sitting between them. The CDR3 sequence: CASSPRLGEQYF. In DNA form, the CDR3 reads TGTGCCAGCAGTCCCCGGCTGGGCGAGCAGTACTTC.

The sample holds one count of this clonotype. The chain recombines TRBV6-6 with TRBJ1-4; tentative D call: TRBD1 (6 bases). This CDR3 region has 19 residues. Germline V gene lookup returns CDR1 MNHNY and CDR2 SVGAGI (reference sequence). V dropped 2 bases and J dropped 3 bases, with 22 bases sitting between them. This chain's CDR3 is CASSYPRTGKTGANEKLFF. The CDR3 DNA reads as TGTGCCAGCAGTTACCCGAGAACAGGGAAAACCGGGGCTAATGAAAAACTGTTTTTT.

In this sample, this clonotype turned up many times. The chain employs TRBV29-1 and TRBJ2-3; 14 bases map to TRBD2. There are 15 residues in the CDR3. Germline V gene data show CDR1 as SQVTM and CDR2 as ANQGSEA. V gave up 8 bases and J gave up 7 bases; unmatched junction bases: 11. CDR3 sequence reads: CSISTSGGARNTQYF. The DNA for the CDR3 is TGCAGCATATCGACTAGCGGGGGGGCCCGGAATACGCAGTATTTT.

Only a few counts were recorded for this clonotype. The chain combines TRBV27 with TRBJ1-6, with a tentative D call TRBD1 (6 bases). V gave up 6 bases and J gave up 6 bases, with 18 bases separating them. Per the germline V gene, CDR1 is MNHEY and CDR2 is SMNVEV (reference sequence). CDR3 length: 16 residues. The CDR3 DNA is TGTGCCAGCAGACAAAACCAGGGGCGAAGTAATTCACCCCTCCACTTT. Translating it yields CASRQNQGRSNSPLHF.

This clonotype was detected only a few times. The chain employs TRBV10-3 and TRBJ1-1; D is undetermined. CDR3 length: 13 residues. Trimming removed 3 bases at V and 6 bases at J, with 11 bases between. The germline V gene has CDR1 ENHRY and CDR2 SYGVKD. Here the CDR3 DNA reads TGTGCCATCAGTGATCTTTCTCGGGCTGAAGCTTTCTTT. This codes for CAISDLSRAEAFF.

The rearrangement joins TRBV9 to TRBJ2-7, with D uncertain. V lost 0 bases, J lost 6 bases, and 19 bases lay in between. The germline V gene has CDR1 SGDLS and CDR2 YYNGEE. This CDR3 is 16 amino acids long. The CDR3 here is CASSVEPDAAYGEQYF. CDR3 DNA sequence: TGTGCCAGCAGCGTAGAGCCGGATGCCGCTTACGGCGAGCAGTACTTC.

The V call is TRBV7-3, the J call TRBJ1-1; D unresolved. CDR1 is SGHTA, CDR2 FQGTGA, per germline. The V and J ends lost 0 bases and 6 bases respectively, with 8 bases between them. This CDR3 comprises 13 residues. DNA for the CDR3: TGTGCCAGCAGCTTAACACTTCAAGCTGAAGCTTTCTTT. This translates into CASSLTLQAEAFF.

This clonotype occurred once. V is TRBV27 and J is TRBJ1-2; 7 bases align to TRBD1. J was trimmed by 2 bases and V by 6 bases; bases with no gene match: 6. The length of the CDR3 is 14 residues. CDR1 is MNHEY and CDR2 is SMNVEV in the germline V gene (reference sequence). CDR3 in DNA: TGTGCCAGCAGGCTGACAGGGTCCAACTATGGCTACACCTTC. Protein product: CASRLTGSNYGYTF.

This clonotype was recorded a few times. J is TRBJ2-7 and V is TRBV5-1; the D is unclear. V lost 0 bases and J 1 base, leaving 14 bases between the germline ends. The CDR3 length is 16 residues. Germline CDR1 is SGHRS and CDR2 is YFSETQ. CDR3 region: CASSLAPGFISYEQYF. The CDR3 DNA is TGCGCCAGCAGCTTGGCCCCCGGATTCATATCCTACGAGCAGTACTTC. The whole variable domain, filled in from reference TRBV5-1 and TRBJ2-7, reads KAGVTQTPRYLIKTRGQQVTLSCSPISGHRSVSWYQQTPGQGLQFLFEYFSETQRNKGNFPGRFSGRQFSNSRSEMNVSTLELGDSALYLCASSLAPGFISYEQYFGPGTRLTVT.

There are many counts of this clonotype. This chain uses TRBV27 with TRBJ1-3; D gene uncertain. Germline V gene sequence: CDR1 MNHEY, CDR2 SMNVEV (reference sequence). This CDR3 region has 15 residues. Trimming cost V 6 bases and J 0 bases, with 12 bases left between them. The CDR3 is CASRSAAVSGNTIYF. The CDR3 DNA reads as TGTGCCAGCAGGTCCGCTGCGGTCTCTGGAAACACCATATATTTT.